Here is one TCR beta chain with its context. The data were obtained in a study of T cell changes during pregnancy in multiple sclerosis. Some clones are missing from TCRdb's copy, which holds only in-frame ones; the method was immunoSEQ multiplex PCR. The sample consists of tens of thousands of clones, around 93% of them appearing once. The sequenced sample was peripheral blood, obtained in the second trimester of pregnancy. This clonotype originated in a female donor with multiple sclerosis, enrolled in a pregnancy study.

The CDR3 DNA follows: TGTGCCAGCAGCCGGACTGACAACTATGGCTACACCTTC. It codes for CASSRTDNYGYTF. This chain uses TRBV9 with TRBJ1-2; D is uncertain. The CDR3 covers 13 residues. V gave up 4 bases and J gave up 2 bases, with 9 bases separating them. Germline V gives CDR1 SGDLS, CDR2 YYNGEE.